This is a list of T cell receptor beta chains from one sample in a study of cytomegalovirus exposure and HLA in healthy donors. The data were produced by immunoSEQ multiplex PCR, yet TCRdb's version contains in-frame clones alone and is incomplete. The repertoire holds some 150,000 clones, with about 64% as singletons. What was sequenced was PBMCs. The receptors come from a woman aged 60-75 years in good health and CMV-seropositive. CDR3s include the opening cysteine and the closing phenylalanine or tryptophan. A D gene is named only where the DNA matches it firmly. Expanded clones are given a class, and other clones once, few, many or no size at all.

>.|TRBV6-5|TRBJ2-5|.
CASSYQGETQYF
TGTGCCAGCAGTTACCAGGGGGAGACCCAGTACTTC
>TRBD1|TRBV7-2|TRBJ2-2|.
CASSLARGQGTGELFF
TGTGCCAGCAGCTTAGCAAGGGGGCAGGGCACCGGGGAGCTGTTTTTT
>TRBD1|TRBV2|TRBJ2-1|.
CASSDFDRVDEQFF
TGTGCCAGCAGTGATTTCGACAGGGTAGATGAGCAGTTCTTC
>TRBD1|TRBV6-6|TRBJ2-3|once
CASRRQGGDTQYF
TGTGCCAGCAGAAGACAGGGTGGAGATACGCAGTATTTT
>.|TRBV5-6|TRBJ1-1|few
CASSPQGSGTEAFF
TGTGCCAGCAGCCCTCAGGGGTCCGGAACTGAAGCTTTCTTT
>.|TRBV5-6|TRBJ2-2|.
CASSLTRGLPFF
TGTGCCAGCAGCCTGACACGGGGTCTTCCGTTTTTT
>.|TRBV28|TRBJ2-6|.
CASSFIGLTGANVLTF
TGTGCCAGCAGTTTTATTGGGCTTACTGGGGCCAACGTCCTGACTTTC
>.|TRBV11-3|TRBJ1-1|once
CASSLQGSTEAFF
TGTGCCAGCAGCTTACAGGGGAGCACTGAAGCTTTCTTT
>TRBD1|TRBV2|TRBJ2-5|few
CASRTGVLLVFYEETQYF
TGTGCCAGTAGGACAGGGGTCCTACTAGTGTTCTATGAAGAGACCCAGTACTTC
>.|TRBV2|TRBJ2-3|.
CASSPGGTDTQYF
TGTGCCAGCAGTCCCGGTGGCACAGATACGCAGTATTTT
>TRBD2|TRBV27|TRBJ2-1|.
CASSWAGGRGEQFF
TGTGCCAGCAGTTGGGCGGGAGGGCGGGGTGAGCAGTTCTTC
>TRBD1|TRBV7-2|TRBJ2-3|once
CASSLSPDRGTDTQYF
TGTGCCAGCAGCTTAAGTCCTGACAGGGGCACAGATACGCAGTATTTT
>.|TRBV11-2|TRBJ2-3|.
CASSLDHVAADTQYF
TGTGCCAGCAGCTTAGATCATGTAGCGGCAGATACGCAGTATTTT
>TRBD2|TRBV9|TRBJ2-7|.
CASSALAGASPYEQYF
TGTGCCAGCAGCGCTTTAGCGGGAGCCTCCCCCTACGAGCAGTACTTC
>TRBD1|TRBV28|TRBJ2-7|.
CASSSRQGSYEQYF
TGTGCCAGCAGTTCGCGACAGGGGTCCTACGAGCAGTACTTC
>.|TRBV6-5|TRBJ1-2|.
CASRPRGFGGYTF
TGTGCCAGCAGACCCAGGGGATTTGGGGGCTACACCTTC
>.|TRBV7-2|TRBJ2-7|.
CASSFGGSYEQYF
TGTGCCAGCAGCTTCGGGGGCTCCTACGAGCAGTACTTC
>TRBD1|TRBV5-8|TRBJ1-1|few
CASSLGWGQTPTEAFF
TGTGCCAGCAGCTTGGGGTGGGGACAGACGCCCACTGAAGCTTTCTTT
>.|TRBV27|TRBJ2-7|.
CASSLARGHEQYF
TGTGCCAGCAGTTTAGCCAGGGGACACGAGCAGTACTTC
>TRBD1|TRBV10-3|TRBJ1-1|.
CAISGGQGVNTEAFF
TGTGCCATCAGTGGAGGTCAGGGGGTGAACACTGAAGCTTTCTTT
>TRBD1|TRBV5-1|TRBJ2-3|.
CASRMTGVNTDTQYF
TGCGCCAGCAGAATGACAGGGGTGAACACAGATACGCAGTATTTT